The clone carrying this T cell receptor (beta chain) was counted only a few times. Its matching antigen is unknown. These data belong to a study of response to subunit inactivated influenza vaccine. Study-wide results and caveats: Authors suggested that a seasonal influenza vaccination recruits few new T cells each time.

This CDR3 contains 14 residues. Trimming shortened V by 6 bases and J by 0 bases, and 12 bases separated the two germline ends. CDR1 is DFQATT, CDR2 SNEGSKA, per germline (reference sequence). TCRdb reanalysed the RT-PCR reads using MiXCR and keeps one entry per CDR3 protein. The table lists roughly 500,000 distinct CDR3 sequences, less than 25% of them singletons. The same data also went into a second study, on T cells expressing NK-cell markers. That work contributes: 5'RACE template switching with UMIs produced the TCR beta cDNA. It was from sorted CD3+CD56+NKG2C+, CD3+CD56+NKG2C- and CD3+CD56-NKG2C+ T cells that TCR beta repertoires came. HCMV seropositivity characterized seven of the eight sequenced donors, and seronegativity one. There were several donors in whom these clonotypes also led the CD3+CD56-NKG2C+ fraction.

Sequencing was performed on CD4+ T cells sorted from PBMCs, taken approximately 13 days after vaccination. The chain employs TRBV20-1 and TRBJ1-5; D is ambiguous. This clonotype was obtained from a man aged 50-59 years who received an inactivated influenza vaccine. DNA of the CDR3: TGCAGTGCCCCAACATGGGGTAGCAATCAGCCCCAGCATTTT. This sequence encodes CSAPTWGSNQPQHF.